The present T cell receptor beta chain was sequenced within a study of control samples from healthy donors and cancer patients. Repertoires were generated with immunoSEQ multiplex PCR, while TCRdb's copy carries only in-frame clones and drops some. Of tens of thousands of clones in the sample, approximately 91% were seen once. Trimming took 2 bases from V and 6 from J, leaving 10 bases between them. This CDR3 has 14 residues. From germline, CDR1 is MNHNS and CDR2 SASEGT. This clonotype was obtained from a woman between 50 and 59 years old with colorectal cancer. This sequence joins TRBV6-1 and TRBJ2-2, with D unclear. The material sequenced was PBMCs. CDR3 region: CASSEYAAAGELFF. CDR3 in DNA: TGTGCCAGCAGTGAATATGCGGCGGCCGGGGAGCTGTTTTTT.